This passage covers 23 T cell receptor beta chains from one sample sequenced in a study of CD8+CD57+ T cells in acquired aplastic anemia. Profiling of TCR beta VDJ combinations and CDR3 sequences used genomic DNA as template. In TCRdb, the reads were re-called with MiXCR into one record per CDR3 protein. The table shows some 180,000 distinct CDR3 sequences, with roughly 65% occurring only once. An expansion of CD8+CD57+ cells by flow cytometry had been shown in patients chosen for sequencing. The sample taken for sequencing was sorted CD4+, CD8+, or CD8+CD57+ T cells (not recorded which) from PBMCs. Receptors were obtained from a human donor with aplastic anemia.

This rearrangement joins TRBV19 to TRBJ2-7; TRBD1 matches 10 bases. Germline V gene lookup returns CDR1 LNHDA and CDR2 SQIVND (reference sequence). The CDR3 spans 15 residues. V shed 3 bases and J 6 bases; nucleotides not matched to a gene: 8. The DNA of the CDR3 is TGTGCCAGTAGTATTGCCGGGACAGGGGAAACCGAGCAGTACTTC. This sequence encodes CASSIAGTGETEQYF.

The chain recombines TRBV9 with TRBJ2-3, with D uncertain. Between the trimmed V and J ends, which lost 3 bases and 2 bases, there was a span of 4 bases. The CDR3 length is 12 residues. Germline CDR1 SGDLS, CDR2 YYNGEE. This CDR3 reads CASSDLTDTQYF. In DNA form, the CDR3 reads TGTGCCAGCAGCGACCTCACAGATACGCAGTATTTT.

This clonotype is a singleton in its sample. The chain employs TRBV24-1 and TRBJ1-1, with D possibly matching TRBD1 (5 bases). Trimming took 5 bases from V and 2 from J, leaving 17 bases between them. Germline V gene sequence: CDR1 KGHDR, CDR2 SFDVKD. This CDR3 is 16 amino acids long. CDR3 nucleotide sequence: TGTGCCACCAGTGCTAGACCAGGGTCATTAAACACTGAAGCTTTCTTT. It specifies CATSARPGSLNTEAFF.

Comments on this clonotype: A much larger clone is a single base away; this may be a read error. Because it lacks the conserved phenylalanine or tryptophan at the end, this CDR3 is likely a read error. The chain uses TRBV5-1 and TRBJ1-1; 8 nucleotides agree with TRBD1. Germline-derived CDR1 and CDR2 are SGHRS and YFSETQ. With V trimmed by 1 base and J by 1 base, 3 bases remained unmatched. There are 15 residues in the CDR3. CDR3 protein: CASSLTGGENTEAFL. CDR3 nucleotides: TGCGCCAGCAGCTTGACAGGGGGTGAGAACACTGAAGCTTTCCTT.

V and J are TRBV29-1 and TRBJ1-1; D unclear. The CDR3 loop spans 12 amino acids. Germline V gene sequence: CDR1 SQVTM, CDR2 ANQGSEA. V lost 3 bases and J lost 0, with 5 bases in between. The CDR3 loop is CSVDSMNTEAFF. The DNA for the CDR3 is TGCAGCGTTGATTCAATGAACACTGAAGCTTTCTTT.

Concerning this clonotype itself: A much larger clone is a single base away; this may be a read error. J is TRBJ2-2 and V is TRBV5-8; a weak D match, TRBD1 (5 bases). The CDR3 sequence is 13 residues long. The V gene's germline CDR1 is SGHTS and CDR2 YDEGEE. In DNA form, the CDR3 reads TGTGGCAGCAGCTTGGGGCACACCGGGGAGCTGTTTTTT. Translating it yields CGSSLGHTGELFF. The full variable domain, completed using reference TRBV5-8 and TRBJ2-2, is EAGVTQSPTHLIKTRGQQATLRCSPISGHTSVYWYQQALGLGLQFLLWYDEGEERNRGNFPPRFSGRQFPNYSSELNVNALELEDSALYLCGSSLGHTGELFFGEGSRLTVL.

The chain combines TRBV29-1 with TRBJ2-3; the D is unclear. Germline lookup yields CDR1 SQVTM and CDR2 ANQGSEA. The CDR3 spans 14 residues. The germline V and J ends were trimmed by 2 bases and 0 bases, with 9 bases remaining between them. This chain's CDR3 is CSVEPGTSTDTQYF. The CDR3 DNA sequence: TGCAGCGTTGAACCCGGTACTAGCACAGATACGCAGTATTTT.

Here the CDR3 reads CASSGPKDGGDTQYF. The CDR3 nucleotides are TGTGCCAGCAGCGGACCTAAGGACGGGGGAGATACGCAGTATTTT. J is TRBJ2-3 and V is TRBV9, with D possibly being TRBD2 (6 bases). Germline loops: CDR1 SGDLS, CDR2 YYNGEE. V was cut by 3 bases and J by 5 bases, with 16 bases left in between. This CDR3 has 15 amino acids.

This clonotype was observed many times. The CDR3 DNA sequence: TGTGCCAGCAGTTTCTTGGGTTACGAGCAGTACTTC. Protein sequence: CASSFLGYEQYF. The rearrangement uses TRBV27 and TRBJ2-7, with D uncertain. Deletions cut 3 bases from V and 4 bases from J, with 7 bases between. CDR3 size: 12 residues. The germline CDR1 and CDR2 sequences are MNHEY and SMNVEV (reference sequence).

As to this clonotype: One end of the junction does not line up with germline, which may come from a read error. Here the CDR3 reads CASSALVGGAGELYF. The CDR3 nucleotides are TGTGCCAGCAGCGCCTTGGTCGGGGGGGCCGGGGAGCTGTACTTC. This rearrangement joins TRBV7-6 to TRBJ2-7; 8 nucleotides match TRBD2. CDR1 is SGHVS, CDR2 FNYEAQ, per germline. This CDR3 has 15 residues.

This clonotype was observed many times. The V gene is TRBV20-1, the J gene TRBJ2-3; 10 bases agree with TRBD2. Germline V gene lookup returns CDR1 DFQATT and CDR2 SNEGSKA (reference sequence). The CDR3 covers 13 residues. The V gene end was trimmed by 6 bases and the J gene end by 6 bases; junction bases not matched to a gene: 6. For the CDR3, the DNA is TGCAGTGCCCTAGGACTAGCGGTCGATACGCAGTATTTT. Its translation is CSALGLAVDTQYF.

This clonotype was observed a handful of times. The rearrangement links TRBV9 to TRBJ1-1; D is ambiguous. Trimming cost V 0 bases and J 5 bases, with 14 bases left between them. This CDR3 comprises 15 residues. Germline CDR1 is SGDLS and CDR2 is YYNGEE. CDR3 sequence: CASSVEGHGRTEAFF. In DNA, the CDR3 is TGTGCCAGCAGCGTAGAAGGCCACGGGAGGACTGAAGCTTTCTTT. Full variable domain (rest looked up from reference TRBV9 and TRBJ1-1): DSGVTQTPKHLITATGQRVTLRCSPRSGDLSVYWYQQSLDQGLQFLIQYYNGEERAKGNILERFSAQQFPDLHSELNLSSLELGDSALYFCASSVEGHGRTEAFFGQGTRLTVV.

J is TRBJ2-7 and V is TRBV2, with TRBD2 matching over 7 bases. CDR1 and CDR2 (germline): SNHLY, FYNNEI. This CDR3 is built from 14 residues. Trimming cost V 1 base and J 6 bases; bases outside gene matches: 6. The CDR3 DNA reads TGTGCCAGCAGTGAAGTGGGAGGGCTGGGCGAGCAGTACTTC. Protein product: CASSEVGGLGEQYF.

This chain connects TRBV20-1 to TRBJ1-6; D might be TRBD1 (5 bases). Trimming took 2 bases from V and 7 from J, leaving 12 bases between them. In germline, CDR1 is DFQATT, CDR2 SNEGSKA (reference sequence). The CDR3 loop spans 14 amino acids. The CDR3 loop reads CSARIQGRNSPLHF. CDR3 nucleotide sequence: TGCAGTGCTAGAATCCAGGGTAGGAATTCACCCCTCCACTTT.

This clonotype was counted only a few times. The CDR3: CASSFIEGGAGDTEAFF. The CDR3 coding sequence is TGTGCCAGCAGCTTTATCGAAGGGGGCGCGGGGGACACTGAAGCTTTCTTT. The chain employs TRBV7-9 and TRBJ1-1; 7 positions agree with TRBD1. This CDR3 spans 17 amino acids. The germline V gene encodes CDR1 SEHNR and CDR2 FQNEAQ (reference sequence). V was clipped by 3 bases and J by 3 bases; unmatched bases: 13.

J is TRBJ1-6 and V is TRBV2; D not resolved. Trimming removed 7 bases at V and 6 bases at J, with 13 bases between. Germline V gene sequence: CDR1 SNHLY, CDR2 FYNNEI. The CDR3 totals 14 residues. The CDR3 sequence: CASNDPRPNSPLHF. The DNA of the CDR3 is TGTGCCAGCAATGACCCCCGACCTAATTCACCCCTCCACTTT.

V is TRBV7-3 and J is TRBJ2-3; a weak D match, TRBD2 (5 bases). Germline lookup yields CDR1 SGHTA and CDR2 FQGTGA. Trimming took 1 base from V and 6 from J, leaving 11 bases between them. CDR3 length: 14 amino acids. CDR3 sequence reads: CASSLSLAPDTQYF. Here the CDR3 DNA reads TGTGCCAGCAGCTTAAGTCTAGCTCCGGATACGCAGTATTTT. Full variable domain (missing parts from reference TRBV7-3 and TRBJ2-3): GAGVSQTPSNKVTEKGKYVELRCDPISGHTALYWYRQSLGQGPEFLIYFQGTGAADDSGLPNDRFFAVRPEGSVSTLKIQRTERGDSAVYLCASSLSLAPDTQYFGPGTRLTVL.

This chain uses TRBV7-3 with TRBJ2-4; 9 nucleotides agree with TRBD1. The length of the CDR3 is 18 residues. The germline V gene encodes CDR1 SGHTA and CDR2 FQGTGA. Trimming cost V 5 bases and J 10 bases; bases outside gene matches: 21. The CDR3 sequence: CASSASGTGIPTHGIQYF. The CDR3 region has the DNA TGTGCCAGCAGCGCCAGTGGGACAGGGATTCCCACCCATGGGATTCAGTACTTC.

V and J are TRBV2 and TRBJ2-1; D is perhaps TRBD1 or TRBD2 (5 bases each). The CDR3 sequence is 17 residues long. Germline V gene sequence: CDR1 SNHLY, CDR2 FYNNEI. Trimming took off 6 bases at V and 6 bases at J, with 24 bases between the two ends. DNA for the CDR3: TGTGCCAGCAGGACGAGACCCGGGACCGATGTGAGCAATGAGCAGTTCTTC. It specifies CASRTRPGTDVSNEQFF.

The chain employs TRBV20-1 and TRBJ1-2; the match to TRBD1 covers 7 bases. The V segment lost 0 bases and the J segment 3 bases; nucleotides outside the gene matches: 10. Germline-derived CDR1 and CDR2 are DFQATT and SNEGSKA (reference sequence). The CDR3 is 16 residues long. The CDR3 region has the DNA TGCAGTGCTAGAGATCCCAGGGGGGAATATGACTATGGCTACACCTTC. This codes for CSARDPRGEYDYGYTF.

This chain connects TRBV20-1 to TRBJ1-2; D not certain. Trimming took off 6 bases at V and 1 base at J, with 9 bases between the two ends. Germline-derived CDR1 and CDR2 are DFQATT and SNEGSKA (reference sequence). The CDR3 spans 12 residues. This CDR3 is CSALEGNYGYTF. In nucleotides, the CDR3 is TGCAGTGCGCTGGAGGGTAACTATGGCTACACCTTC.

The chain employs TRBV7-9 and TRBJ2-1; possibly TRBD2 for D (5 bases). With 5 bases removed from V and 10 bases from J, the gap between germline ends came to 21 bases. This CDR3 has 15 amino acids. The V gene's germline CDR1 is SEHNR and CDR2 FQNEAQ (reference sequence). The CDR3 nucleotides read TGTGCCAGCAGCACAACTAGGCCCTCACTAGGAGAGCAGTTCTTC. Its protein is CASSTTRPSLGEQFF.

The CDR3 DNA sequence: TGTGCCACCAGCAGAGGATCCGACAGGGTGGGCGAGCAGTACTTC. Translation: CATSRGSDRVGEQYF. The gene calls are TRBV15 and TRBJ2-7; TRBD1 matches at 7 bases. This CDR3 region has 15 residues. Germline V CDR1 and CDR2: LNHNV, YYDKDF (reference sequence). V was clipped by 1 base and J by 6 bases; unmatched bases: 9.